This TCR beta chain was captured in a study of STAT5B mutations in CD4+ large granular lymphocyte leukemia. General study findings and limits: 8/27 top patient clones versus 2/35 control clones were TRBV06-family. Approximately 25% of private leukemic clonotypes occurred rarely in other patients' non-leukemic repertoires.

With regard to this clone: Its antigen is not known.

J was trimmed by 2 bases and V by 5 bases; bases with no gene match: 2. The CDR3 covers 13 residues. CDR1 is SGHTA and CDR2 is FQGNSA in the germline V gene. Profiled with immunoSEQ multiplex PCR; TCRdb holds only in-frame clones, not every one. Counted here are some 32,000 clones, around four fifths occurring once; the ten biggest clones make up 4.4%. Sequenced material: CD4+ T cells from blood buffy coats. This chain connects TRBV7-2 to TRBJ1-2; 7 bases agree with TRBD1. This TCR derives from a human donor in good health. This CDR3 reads CASSLGQNYGYTF. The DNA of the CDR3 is TGTGCCAGCAGCCTGGGACAGAACTATGGCTACACCTTC.